This TCR beta chain is from a study of beta chain features in type 1 diabetes. Background on the study: The study found patients and healthy donors alike in age, gender and cell yields.

Every bit of the isolated RNA underwent reverse transcription, so sequencing read expressed TCRB transcripts. The table came from immunoSEQ multiplex PCR; TCRdb's copy has only in-frame clones and leaves some out. The sample includes around 340,000 clones, around 9.7% of them seen just once. It was via CD45RO/CCR7/CD25/CD127/CD95/CD27 that CD4+ naive, central memory, regulatory and stem cell-like memory cells were sorted. At least ten counts were recorded for this clone. Its antigen is as yet unknown. Findings and limits, study-wide: Healthy donors had naive, central memory and Treg TCRB repertoires that appeared less similar than those seen among patients. Fewer junction insertions and more nucleotide deletions appeared in type 1 diabetes patients. Type 1 diabetes patients had moderately but significantly shorter TCRB CDR3s in all four CD4+ subsets.

The germline V gene has CDR1 MGHRA and CDR2 YSYEKL. Trimming took 4 bases from V and 7 from J; bases not matched to a gene: 8. The CDR3 is 14 amino acids. This sequence joins TRBV4-1 and TRBJ2-3; the match to TRBD2 covers 7 bases. Sequencing was carried out using central memory CD4+ T cells from blood. This TCR derives from a man aged 30 to 45 with type 1 diabetes. The CDR3 loop reads CASSLYAGDYTQYF. CDR3 sequence (DNA): TGCGCCAGCAGCCTTTACGCGGGGGACTATACGCAGTATTTT.